The 29 T cell receptor beta chains in this list originate from one sample, sequenced in a study of cytomegalovirus exposure and HLA in healthy donors. The PCR contained 60 Vbeta and 13 Jbeta primers. Some clones are missing from TCRdb's copy, which holds only in-frame ones; the method was immunoSEQ multiplex PCR. The sample includes roughly 150,000 clones, 9.4% of them seen just once. What was sequenced was PBMCs. All receptors derive from a male donor in good health and CMV-seronegative.

The chain joins TRBV6-6 to TRBJ2-2; 9 bases are a match to TRBD1. Germline V gives CDR1 MNHNY, CDR2 SVGAGI (reference sequence). The CDR3 is 16 residues long. V dropped 2 bases and J dropped 4; count of bases not matched to a gene: 5. The CDR3 region is CASSYVVTGGTGELFF. The CDR3 region has the DNA TGTGCCAGCAGTTACGTTGTGACAGGGGGCACCGGGGAGCTGTTTTTT.

The gene calls are TRBV18 and TRBJ2-7, with 13 bases matching TRBD2. Germline lookup yields CDR1 KGHSH and CDR2 LQKENI. The length of the CDR3 is 17 residues. V shed 4 bases and J 6 bases; nucleotides not matched to a gene: 12. The CDR3: CASSRPGLAGPLLEQYF. CDR3 nucleotide sequence: TGTGCCAGCTCACGCCCGGGACTAGCGGGGCCCCTCCTCGAGCAGTACTTC.

This clone was observed a handful of times. The chain couples TRBV28 to TRBJ1-4, with D perhaps TRBD1 (5 bases). The germline V gene has CDR1 MDHEN and CDR2 SYDVKM. CDR3 length equals 16 residues. Trimming stripped 3 bases from V and 7 bases from J, with 18 bases between. The CDR3 DNA sequence: TGTGCCAGCAGTTTTCGCTCAGGGAGGGCCCTTGAAAAACTGTTTTTT. Its protein is CASSFRSGRALEKLFF.

This clone was observed a few times. The chain has TRBV14 and TRBJ1-1; 9 bases match TRBD1. The CDR3 covers 14 residues. Unmatched junction bases numbered 5, after V lost 5 bases and J lost 4 bases. Germline V gene lookup returns CDR1 SGHDN and CDR2 FVKESK. CDR3 coding DNA: TGTGCCAGCAGCGGGGACAGGGTAGCCACTGAAGCTTTCTTT. This gives the protein CASSGDRVATEAFF.

The chain combines TRBV25-1 with TRBJ1-3; D uncertain. The germline CDR1 and CDR2 sequences are MGHDK and SYGVNS. The CDR3 consists of 14 residues. Trimming removed 7 bases at V and 0 bases at J, with 10 bases between. CDR3: CASNRGNSGNTIYF. Written as DNA, the CDR3 is TGTGCCAGCAATAGAGGCAACTCTGGAAACACCATATATTTT.

In the case of this clone: Other DNA variants within this sample encode the same CDR3. The chain combines TRBV18 with TRBJ1-5; D may be TRBD1 (6 bases). CDR3 length: 13 residues. Germline V gene lookup returns CDR1 KGHSH and CDR2 LQKENI. V shed 5 bases and J shed 3 bases, with 8 bases lying between them. CDR3 bases: TGTGCCAGCTCAGGACAGTACAATCAGCCCCAGCATTTT. This translates into CASSGQYNQPQHF.

Regarding this clone: Its ends do not fully match the called genes, so a read error is possible. The chain is built from TRBV7-7 and TRBJ1-3; D might be TRBD1 (5 bases). CDR3 length: 17 residues. Germline loops: CDR1 SSHAT, CDR2 FNYEAQ (reference sequence). In DNA, the CDR3 is TGTGCTAGCAGCCCGGGGGTACGACCTAGCTCTGGAAACACCATATATTTT. This translates into CASSPGVRPSSGNTIYF. Full variable domain (missing parts from reference TRBV7-7 and TRBJ1-3): GAGVSQSPRYKVTKRGQDVTLRCDPISSHATLYWYQQALGQGPEFLTYFNYEAQPDKSGLPSDRFSAERPEGSISTLTIQRTEQRDSAMYRCASSPGVRPSSGNTIYFGEGSWLTVV.

A remark on this clone: The junction and the germline gene differ at one end; a read error may be behind it. The CDR3 sequence: CASTLQSSGANVLTF. DNA of the CDR3: TGTGCCAGCACCCTCCAGAGCTCTGGGGCCAACGTCCTGACCTTC. The V and J genes are TRBV9 and TRBJ2-6; TRBD1 is a possible D gene (5 bases). The CDR3 covers 15 residues. The germline V gene encodes CDR1 SGDLS and CDR2 YYNGEE.

This chain uses TRBV10-3 with TRBJ1-2; a possible D gene is TRBD1 (6 bases). The V end lost 0 bases, the J end lost 6 bases, and 8 bases lay between the germline ends. Germline V gives CDR1 ENHRY, CDR2 SYGVKD. The CDR3 has 13 amino acids. CDR3 in amino acids: CAISESGGDGYTF. Here the CDR3 DNA reads TGTGCCATCAGTGAGTCAGGGGGGGATGGCTACACCTTC.

The chain employs TRBV27 and TRBJ2-1; 10 bases line up with TRBD2. Germline CDR1 is MNHEY and CDR2 is SMNVEV (reference sequence). The J segment lost 2 bases and the V segment lost 5 bases, leaving 6 bases of the junction unmatched. The CDR3 length is 16 residues. Written as DNA, the CDR3 is TGTGCCAGCAGTCCTTCGAGCGGGAGGGCCTACAATGAGCAGTTCTTC. It specifies CASSPSSGRAYNEQFF.

This clone has more than one count but fewer than ten. V is TRBV19 and J is TRBJ2-7, with 10 bases aligning to TRBD1. Germline V CDR1 and CDR2: LNHDA, SQIVND (reference sequence). The CDR3 totals 15 residues. J lost 0 bases, V lost 5 bases, and 4 bases had no gene match. The DNA for the CDR3 is TGTGCCAGTAGTCCTGGACAGGGGGTCTCCTACGAGCAGTACTTC. Translating it yields CASSPGQGVSYEQYF. The complete variable domain, with remaining parts taken from reference TRBV19 and TRBJ2-7, reads DGGITQSPKYLFRKEGQNVTLSCEQNLNHDAMYWYRQDPGQGLRLIYYSQIVNDFQKGDIAEGYSVSREKKESFPLTVTSAQKNPTAFYLCASSPGQGVSYEQYFGPGTRLTVT.

This clone was detected only a few times. This chain links TRBV19 with TRBJ1-3, with 8 bases fitting TRBD1. Trimming cost V 5 bases and J 0 bases; bases outside gene matches: 12. CDR3 length: 18 amino acids. The germline CDR1 and CDR2 sequences are LNHDA and SQIVND (reference sequence). The CDR3 coding sequence is TGTGCCAGTAGTGCCAAGACAGGGGCCATGAGCTCTGGAAACACCATATATTTT. Protein sequence: CASSAKTGAMSSGNTIYF.

The chain carries TRBV6-6 and TRBJ2-1, with TRBD1 matching over 8 bases. The CDR3 covers 15 residues. Germline V gene sequence: CDR1 MNHNY, CDR2 SVGAGI (reference sequence). V dropped 4 bases and J dropped 2; count of bases not matched to a gene: 4. CDR3 loop: CASSSQGAAYNEQFF. CDR3 nucleotides: TGTGCCAGCAGTTCCCAGGGGGCTGCCTACAATGAGCAGTTCTTC.

This clone has a handful of counts. The V gene is TRBV20-1, the J gene TRBJ2-5; tentative D call: TRBD1 (6 bases). The CDR3 loop spans 11 amino acids. The germline V gene encodes CDR1 DFQATT and CDR2 SNEGSKA (reference sequence). The CDR3 bases are TGCAGGGGGGCCAAGGGGGAGACCCAGTACTTC. Translating gives CRGAKGETQYF.

V gene TRBV5-1 combines with J gene TRBJ1-1; D is perhaps TRBD1 (5 bases). V was trimmed by 2 bases and J by 3 bases, leaving 11 bases between them. The V gene's germline CDR1 is SGHRS and CDR2 YFSETQ. The CDR3 loop spans 14 amino acids. CDR3 bases: TGCGCCAGCAGCTTACGCGGAGGGGACACTGAAGCTTTCTTT. Encoded protein: CASSLRGGDTEAFF.

This chain links TRBV4-2 with TRBJ2-3, with a tentative D call TRBD1 (6 bases). This CDR3 contains 15 residues. V was cut by 0 bases and J by 6 bases, with 13 bases left in between. Per germline, CDR1 LGHNA and CDR2 YNFKEQ. CDR3 coding DNA: TGTGCCAGCAGCCAAGAGGGGGCCGATGGGGATACGCAGTATTTT. This translates into CASSQEGADGDTQYF.

The table lists this clone with a few counts. The CDR3 DNA is TGTGCCAGCAGCTTAGGGTGGGGCATCACTGAAGCTTTCTTT. As protein: CASSLGWGITEAFF. The chain joins TRBV7-2 to TRBJ1-1; weak D call: TRBD1 (5 bases). The germline gives CDR1 SGHTA, CDR2 FQGNSA. The CDR3 spans 14 residues. Between the trimmed V and J ends, which lost 1 base and 4 bases, there was a span of 10 bases.

As DNA, the CDR3 is TGTGCCAGCAGCGTAGTCACGGGGGACATTCAGTACTTC. As protein: CASSVVTGDIQYF. This rearrangement joins TRBV9 to TRBJ2-4; D may be TRBD2 (6 bases). This CDR3 has 13 residues. Germline loops: CDR1 SGDLS, CDR2 YYNGEE. Trimming removed 0 bases at V and 8 bases at J, with 9 bases between. Full variable domain (rest looked up from reference TRBV9 and TRBJ2-4): DSGVTQTPKHLITATGQRVTLRCSPRSGDLSVYWYQQSLDQGLQFLIQYYNGEERAKGNILERFSAQQFPDLHSELNLSSLELGDSALYFCASSVVTGDIQYFGAGTRLSVL.

This rearrangement joins TRBV28 to TRBJ2-5; TRBD2 agrees at 9 bases. Losses at the gene ends were 7 bases for V and 5 bases for J; bases not matched to a gene: 14. The CDR3 loop spans 16 amino acids. Germline V gene data show CDR1 as MDHEN and CDR2 as SYDVKM. The CDR3 sequence: CASTPFVSGSWETQYF. The CDR3 coding sequence is TGTGCCAGCACTCCTTTTGTTAGCGGGAGTTGGGAGACCCAGTACTTC.

This clone was observed a handful of times. The chain joins TRBV5-1 to TRBJ2-3; weak D call: TRBD2 (6 bases). V was shortened by 3 bases and J by 0 bases, with 11 bases between the two germline ends. Per germline, CDR1 SGHRS and CDR2 YFSETQ. The length of the CDR3 is 15 residues. The CDR3 loop reads CASSYGGDSTDTQYF. The DNA for the CDR3 is TGCGCCAGCAGCTATGGAGGGGACAGCACAGATACGCAGTATTTT.

This clone was seen a handful of times. The CDR3 region is CASTKLAAVNTQYF. The CDR3 nucleotides read TGTGCCAGCACCAAACTAGCGGCTGTCAATACGCAGTATTTT. V gene TRBV7-2 combines with J gene TRBJ2-3, with 8 bases identical to TRBD2. CDR3 size: 14 residues. After removal of 7 bases from V and 7 bases from J, the junction contained 10 bases not matched to a gene. Per germline, CDR1 SGHTA and CDR2 FQGNSA.

There are a few counts of this clone. V usage is TRBV6-5 and J usage is TRBJ1-2, with 8 bases fitting TRBD1. The V gene end was trimmed by 2 bases and the J gene end by 2 bases; junction bases not matched to a gene: 7. Germline values: CDR1 MNHEY, CDR2 SVGAGI. The CDR3 length is 16 residues. The CDR3, as DNA: TGTGCCAGCAGTTACCCACAGGGGGATCGAAACTATGGCTACACCTTC. This gives the protein CASSYPQGDRNYGYTF.

In this sample, this clone turned up a few times. V and J are TRBV7-9 and TRBJ1-1; D call uncertain. V lost 1 base and J 3 bases, leaving 12 bases between the germline ends. The CDR3 length is 15 residues. The germline V gene has CDR1 SEHNR and CDR2 FQNEAQ (reference sequence). CDR3 residues: CASSLVVGGDTEAFF. CDR3 bases: TGTGCCAGCAGCTTAGTTGTCGGCGGGGACACTGAAGCTTTCTTT.

The rearrangement uses TRBV2 and TRBJ2-3; 13 nucleotides line up with TRBD2. This CDR3 comprises 15 residues. J lost 3 bases, V lost 8 bases, and 5 bases had no gene match. The germline gives CDR1 SNHLY, CDR2 FYNNEI. The CDR3 protein is CASSMTSGRTDTQYF. As DNA, the CDR3 is TGTGCCAGCTCTATGACTAGCGGGAGGACAGATACGCAGTATTTT.

The V and J genes are TRBV4-2 and TRBJ2-5; 7 bases map to TRBD2. CDR1 and CDR2 from the germline V gene are LGHNA and YNFKEQ. The trim removed 4 bases at V and 3 bases at J, leaving 8 bases unmatched. The CDR3 contains 15 residues. The CDR3 is CASSLSGTWKETQYF. For the CDR3, the DNA is TGTGCCAGCAGCCTAAGCGGGACGTGGAAAGAGACCCAGTACTTC.

This clone was detected a few times. The genes are TRBV10-3 and TRBJ2-1; D perhaps matches TRBD2 (6 bases). This CDR3 has 17 amino acids. Trimming took off 4 bases at V and 0 bases at J, with 16 bases between the two ends. Per germline, CDR1 ENHRY and CDR2 SYGVKD. The CDR3 sequence is CAISGASEGPSYNEQFF. The CDR3 DNA is TGTGCCATCAGTGGGGCTAGCGAAGGTCCCTCCTACAATGAGCAGTTCTTC.

The J gene is TRBJ1-5, the V gene TRBV5-1; D remains unclear. V was trimmed by 6 bases and J by 2 bases, leaving 9 bases between them. Per germline, CDR1 SGHRS and CDR2 YFSETQ. The CDR3 sequence is 13 residues long. CDR3 DNA: TGCGCCAGCATGGCCCGGGGCAATCAGCCCCAGCATTTT. Translated, it gives CASMARGNQPQHF.

This clone has only a few counts. This chain joins TRBV7-2 and TRBJ1-1; D uncertain. Between the trimmed V and J ends, which lost 4 bases and 1 base, there was a span of 7 bases. The CDR3 consists of 13 residues. Per germline, CDR1 SGHTA and CDR2 FQGNSA. CDR3 loop: CASSSRPNTEAFF. CDR3 in DNA: TGTGCCAGCAGCTCCAGGCCGAACACTGAAGCTTTCTTT.

Only one count was recorded for this clone. The V and J genes are TRBV6-6 and TRBJ2-5; 8 nucleotides align to TRBD2. Gene TRBJ2-7 matches the end of the DNA better, so the J call may be wrong. The CDR3 has 16 residues. Germline lookup yields CDR1 MNHNY and CDR2 SVGAGI (reference sequence). CDR3 coding DNA: TGTGCCAGCAGTTACTCGGCCAGCAGCGGGAGCTACGAGCAGTACTTC. Translation gives CASSYSASSGSYEQYF.